Detailed here is one T cell receptor beta chain. Its antigen is undetermined. The CDR3 covers 15 residues. Trimming pared 6 bases from V and 4 bases from J, leaving 18 bases between. Germline V CDR1 and CDR2: MNHNS, SASEGT. These data come from a study of shared clonotypes between healthy human individuals. Study-wide points: Memory subsets generally showed lower estimated richness than naive subsets.

CD45RA-negative memory and CD45RA+ naive subsets were split from the CD4+ cells. Produced via immunoSEQ multiplex PCR; TCRdb's table is partial and in-frame only. The profile covers roughly 300,000 clones, with 70% to 75% appearing a single time and over 9.5% taken by the ten largest. This receptor was identified in a man aged 25 to 40 in good health. The J gene is TRBJ1-1, the V gene TRBV6-1, with D unresolved. Sequencing input: memory CD4+ T cells sorted from blood. Subset meaning: CD45RA-negative fraction. The CDR3 DNA follows: TGTGCCAGCAGCCCCCGAGGTTCGTTGGTCACTGAAGCTTTCTTT. Translation gives CASSPRGSLVTEAFF.